This paragraph covers one TCR beta chain sequence. The antigen remains unidentified. The sample originates from a study of CD8 T cells in Susac syndrome. Study findings and constraints: An acknowledgment was made by the study that its TCR sequencing and HLA analysis involved relatively few individuals.

FACS enriched CD8+ TEMRA cells, while bulk CD8+ and CD4+ were negatively isolated. Random hexamers served to reverse transcribe about 0.5 to 1 ug RNA. The CDR3 of TCR beta was amplified by immunoSEQ multiplex PCR across 54 Vbeta and 13 Jbeta. MiXCR, applied by TCRdb to the immunoSEQ multiplex PCR reads, yields one record per CDR3 protein. The sample includes some 60,000 distinct CDR3 sequences, roughly 92% seen only once; the top ten take roughly 0.2%. This TCR was recovered from a human donor in good health. Sequencing was done on a sample of CD8+ T cells from PBMCs.

The CDR3 region is CASSGAGTQYEQYF. The CDR3 DNA follows: TGTGCCAGCAGTGGCGCCGGGACACAGTACGAGCAGTACTTC. The V and J genes are TRBV25-1 and TRBJ2-7, with D perhaps TRBD1 (6 bases). Germline lookup yields CDR1 MGHDK and CDR2 SYGVNS. V was cut by 4 bases and J by 4 bases, with 14 bases left in between. CDR3 length equals 14 residues.